The rows below give T cell receptor beta chains drawn from one sample of a study of cytomegalovirus exposure and HLA in healthy donors. This table comes from immunoSEQ multiplex PCR, and its TCRdb copy is limited to in-frame clones, with some not included. The sample lists 140,000 to 150,000 clones, under 70% seen once, with around 6.3% in the top ten. Sequenced: PBMCs. The receptors were sampled from a woman aged 55-69 years in good health and CMV-seronegative. The CDR3 runs from the conserved cysteine through the conserved F or W. The D gene is left open where the match is weak. Size tells how often a clone was seen (once, few, many) or the class of an expanded clone, and some rows leave it out.

d_call: NA
clone_size: once
v_call: TRBV4-1
j_call: TRBJ1-1
cdr3_nt: TGCGCCAGCAGCCAAGATCACCGGTCAGGCAGGTTAAGGACTACTGAAGCTTTCTTT
cdr3_aa: CASSQDHRSGRLRTTEAFF

d_call: TRBD1
clone_size: NA
v_call: TRBV7-9
j_call: TRBJ2-7
cdr3_nt: TGTGCCAGCAGAAAACAGGGGGCTCCCTACGAGCAGTACTTC
cdr3_aa: CASRKQGAPYEQYF

d_call: TRBD2
clone_size: NA
v_call: TRBV7-3
j_call: TRBJ2-2
cdr3_nt: TGTGCCAGCAGCCAGACTAGCGGGGGTGTCGGGGAGCTGTTTTTT
cdr3_aa: CASSQTSGGVGELFF

d_call: TRBD2
clone_size: NA
v_call: TRBV9
j_call: TRBJ2-7
cdr3_nt: TGTGCCAGCAGCGTAGGGTTTAGCGGGTACGAGCAGTACTTC
cdr3_aa: CASSVGFSGYEQYF

d_call: TRBD2
clone_size: NA
v_call: TRBV18
j_call: TRBJ2-1
cdr3_nt: TGTGCCAGCTCACCACTCGACGCGGGAGGCAATGAGCAGTTCTTC
cdr3_aa: CASSPLDAGGNEQFF

d_call: NA
clone_size: NA
v_call: TRBV6-1
j_call: TRBJ1-2
cdr3_nt: TGTGCCAGCAGTGGGGAGTACTATGGCTACACCTTC
cdr3_aa: CASSGEYYGYTF

d_call: NA
clone_size: NA
v_call: TRBV4-3
j_call: TRBJ1-4
cdr3_nt: TGCGCCAGCAGCCAAGATCTGACTGAGAATGAAAAACTGTTTTTT
cdr3_aa: CASSQDLTENEKLFF

d_call: TRBD2
clone_size: NA
v_call: TRBV9
j_call: TRBJ2-7
cdr3_nt: TGTGCCAGCAGCGTAGGGACTAGCGGGGTCGAGCAGTACTTC
cdr3_aa: CASSVGTSGVEQYF

d_call: TRBD2
clone_size: once
v_call: TRBV7-2
j_call: TRBJ2-5
cdr3_nt: TGTGCCAGCAGTATGCTAGCGGGGGGGCCGATTGAGACCCAGTACTTC
cdr3_aa: CASSMLAGGPIETQYF

d_call: TRBD2
clone_size: once
v_call: TRBV2
j_call: TRBJ2-1
cdr3_nt: TGTGCCAGCAGGCCTAGCGGAAGCTCCTACAATGAGCAGTTCTTC
cdr3_aa: CASRPSGSSYNEQFF

d_call: NA
clone_size: once
v_call: TRBV5-1
j_call: TRBJ2-1
cdr3_nt: TGCGCCAGCAGCTTGGGAGTGGGCCTCTACAATGAGCAGTTCTTC
cdr3_aa: CASSLGVGLYNEQFF

d_call: NA
clone_size: few
v_call: TRBV6-5
j_call: TRBJ1-5
cdr3_nt: TGTGCCAGCAGTTACTCCCAGTATAGCAATCAGCCCCAGCATTTT
cdr3_aa: CASSYSQYSNQPQHF

d_call: NA
clone_size: NA
v_call: TRBV7-9
j_call: TRBJ1-3
cdr3_nt: TGTGCCAGCAGCTTAGAGCAGGTCGGAAACACCATATATTTT
cdr3_aa: CASSLEQVGNTIYF

d_call: NA
clone_size: NA
v_call: TRBV19
j_call: TRBJ2-1
cdr3_nt: TGTGCCAGTAGTAAGCGGCCAAATGAGCAGTTCTTC
cdr3_aa: CASSKRPNEQFF

d_call: TRBD1
clone_size: many
v_call: TRBV14
j_call: TRBJ2-1
cdr3_nt: TGTGCCAGCAGCCGGGACAGGGGCTCCTACAATGAGCAGTTCTTC
cdr3_aa: CASSRDRGSYNEQFF

d_call: TRBD2
clone_size: once
v_call: TRBV7-2
j_call: TRBJ2-2
cdr3_nt: TGTGCCAGCAGGCTAGCGGGAGGAAAGACCGGGGAGCTGTTTTTT
cdr3_aa: CASRLAGGKTGELFF

d_call: TRBD2
clone_size: NA
v_call: TRBV19
j_call: TRBJ2-7
cdr3_nt: TGTGCCAGTAGTGGACTAGCGGGAGCCGCGGGCGAGCAGTACTTC
cdr3_aa: CASSGLAGAAGEQYF

d_call: TRBD1
clone_size: NA
v_call: TRBV2
j_call: TRBJ2-7
cdr3_nt: TGTGCCAGCAGTGAAAACTCAGGGGGTGGGGGACAGGGCTCCTACGAGCAGTACTTC
cdr3_aa: CASSENSGGGGQGSYEQYF

d_call: TRBD1
clone_size: NA
v_call: TRBV29-1
j_call: TRBJ1-1
cdr3_nt: TGCAGCGTTGCTCCGACAGGGGAGGTCACTGAAGCTTTCTTT
cdr3_aa: CSVAPTGEVTEAFF

d_call: NA
clone_size: NA
v_call: TRBV5-4
j_call: TRBJ2-3
cdr3_nt: TGTGCCAGCAGCTTGGAACCAGGGGCGCGGGGCACAGATACGCAGTATTTT
cdr3_aa: CASSLEPGARGTDTQYF

d_call: NA
clone_size: NA
v_call: TRBV6-1
j_call: TRBJ1-1
cdr3_nt: TGTGCCAGCAGGGCCCTCAGGGTGACTGAAGCTTTCTTT
cdr3_aa: CASRALRVTEAFF

d_call: NA
clone_size: NA
v_call: TRBV21-1
j_call: TRBJ2-7
cdr3_nt: TGTGCCAGCAGCAAAAGCGCCAGGGTTGCCCCCTACGAGCAGTACTTC
cdr3_aa: CASSKSARVAPYEQYF

d_call: NA
clone_size: few
v_call: TRBV19
j_call: TRBJ1-1
cdr3_nt: TGTGCGGAGGACCCCCTGAACACTGAAGCTTTCTTT
cdr3_aa: CAEDPLNTEAFF

d_call: TRBD2
clone_size: NA
v_call: TRBV6-4
j_call: TRBJ2-1
cdr3_nt: TGTGCCAGCAGTCAGACTAGCGGGGCGTACAATGAGCAGTTCTTC
cdr3_aa: CASSQTSGAYNEQFF

d_call: TRBD1
clone_size: many
v_call: TRBV6-4
j_call: TRBJ1-2
cdr3_nt: TGTGCCAGCAGTGTATCCGGGACAGGGAACCTCTATGGCTACACCTTC
cdr3_aa: CASSVSGTGNLYGYTF

d_call: NA
clone_size: NA
v_call: TRBV2
j_call: TRBJ2-5
cdr3_nt: TGTGCCAGCAGGGGTAGCTGGCAAGAGACCCAGTACTTC
cdr3_aa: CASRGSWQETQYF